Presented here are 31 T cell receptor beta chains from one specimen sequenced in a study of blood T cell repertoires in COVID-19. Some clones are missing from TCRdb's copy, which holds only in-frame ones; the method was immunoSEQ multiplex PCR. Among about 100,000 clones listed, about 89% were seen once. The sequencing input was peripheral blood. All receptors come from a woman between 25 and 40 years old with acute or convalescent COVID-19.

The chain combines TRBV11-2 with TRBJ1-4; maybe TRBD1 (6 bases). Germline lookup yields CDR1 SGHAT and CDR2 FQNNGV. The CDR3 runs to 14 residues. The V gene lost 5 bases and the J gene lost 5 bases, with 12 bases spanning the gap. The DNA of the CDR3 is TGTGCCAGCAGCCCGGACAGCTTGAATGAAAAACTGTTTTTT. Translated, it gives CASSPDSLNEKLFF.

The chain couples TRBV5-6 to TRBJ2-7, with TRBD2 identical over 7 bases. CDR1 SGHDT and CDR2 YYEEEE come from the germline V gene. The CDR3 has 13 amino acids. The J segment lost 2 bases and the V segment lost 4 bases, leaving 3 bases of the junction unmatched. The CDR3 sequence: CASSLGGPYEQYF. DNA of the CDR3: TGTGCCAGCAGCCTGGGAGGGCCCTACGAGCAGTACTTC.

This clone has a handful of counts. The chain couples TRBV2 to TRBJ2-1, with D possibly being TRBD1 (5 bases). Trimming stripped 7 bases from V and 4 bases from J, with 11 bases between. Germline V gives CDR1 SNHLY, CDR2 FYNNEI. This CDR3 has 13 amino acids. In DNA form, the CDR3 reads TGTGCCAGCACCGACAGACAATACAATGAGCAGTTCTTC. Amino acids: CASTDRQYNEQFF.

The rearrangement joins TRBV5-6 to TRBJ1-2; the D is unclear. This CDR3 spans 12 amino acids. V was shortened by 4 bases and J by 4 bases, with 8 bases between the two germline ends. Germline V gives CDR1 SGHDT, CDR2 YYEEEE. The CDR3 here is CASSVGGYGYTF. The CDR3 region has the DNA TGTGCCAGCAGCGTAGGAGGCTATGGCTACACCTTC.

The gene calls are TRBV6-6 and TRBJ2-7; unclear D gene. The CDR3 is 14 amino acids. The V end was cut by 4 bases, the J end by 2 bases, with 12 bases between. Per germline, CDR1 MNHNY and CDR2 SVGAGI (reference sequence). CDR3 sequence (DNA): TGTGCCAGCAGTTCCTCGGGCTACCCCTACGAGCAGTACTTC. Amino acid sequence: CASSSSGYPYEQYF.

This clone is a singleton in its sample. The genes are TRBV21-1 and TRBJ1-2; the D call TRBD1 from the table was never checked on the DNA. TRBV21-1 represents a pseudogene. The CDR3 is made up of 13 amino acids. The CDR3 here is CASRTGPNYGYTF. The DNA for the CDR3 is TGTGCCAGCAGGACAGGGCCCAACTATGGCTACACCTTC.

The chain combines TRBV5-4 with TRBJ1-6; the D gene is possibly TRBD1 (5 bases). CDR3 size: 13 residues. The V end lost 0 bases, the J end lost 7 bases, and 5 bases lay between the germline ends. Germline CDR1 reads SGHNT; CDR2 reads YYREEE (reference sequence). CDR3 region: CASSLDRNSPLHF. The CDR3, as DNA: TGTGCCAGCAGCTTGGACAGGAATTCACCCCTCCACTTT.

This rearrangement joins TRBV2 to TRBJ2-1; D unresolved. V lost 6 bases and J 5 bases, leaving 5 bases between the germline ends. This CDR3 is built from 11 residues. Germline-derived CDR1 and CDR2 are SNHLY and FYNNEI. The CDR3 protein is CASSGNNEQFF. CDR3 nucleotides: TGTGCCAGCAGCGGTAACAATGAGCAGTTCTTC.

The rearrangement links TRBV27 to TRBJ1-1; 11 bases align to TRBD1. The CDR3 sequence is 15 residues long. CDR1 is MNHEY, CDR2 SMNVEV, per germline (reference sequence). The trim removed 8 bases at V and 4 bases at J, leaving 9 bases unmatched. DNA for the CDR3: TGTGCCAGCGGCGAACCGGGACAGGGGGGCACTGAAGCTTTCTTT. Residues: CASGEPGQGGTEAFF.

This chain links TRBV7-3 with TRBJ1-1; 7 nucleotides match TRBD1. The ends lost 5 bases at V and 3 bases at J; junction bases unmatched: 3. This CDR3 is 13 amino acids long. Germline V gene sequence: CDR1 SGHTA, CDR2 FQGTGA. The CDR3 here is CASSPDRDTEAFF. The CDR3 DNA follows: TGTGCCAGCAGCCCAGACAGGGACACTGAAGCTTTCTTT.

This chain uses TRBV19 with TRBJ2-7; D is unresolved. CDR3 length: 16 residues. In germline, CDR1 is LNHDA, CDR2 SQIVND (reference sequence). V lost 0 bases and J lost 0, with 12 bases in between. The CDR3 bases are TGTGCCAGTAGTATAGAAGCCCTTTCGGGCTCCTACGAGCAGTACTTC. Its protein is CASSIEALSGSYEQYF.

This chain connects TRBV28 to TRBJ2-7, with D maybe TRBD1 (7 bases). The V end lost 5 bases, the J end lost 4 bases, and 15 bases lay between the germline ends. Per germline, CDR1 MDHEN and CDR2 SYDVKM. This CDR3 contains 14 residues. The CDR3 reads CASSEQGGEYEQYF. The CDR3 nucleotides read TGTGCCAGCAGTGAGCAGGGGGGAGAGTACGAGCAGTACTTC.

The V call is TRBV24-1, the J call TRBJ1-1; 9 bases are shared with TRBD1. Germline assignment: CDR1 KGHDR and CDR2 SFDVKD. After removal of 2 bases from V and 6 bases from J, the junction contained 12 bases not matched to a gene. The CDR3 has 17 amino acids. The CDR3, as DNA: TGTGCCACCAGTGATTCAACCGGGACAGGGTATAAGGCTGAAGCTTTCTTT. Its translation is CATSDSTGTGYKAEAFF.

The chain carries TRBV28 and TRBJ1-4; 10 nucleotides line up with TRBD1. Germline assignment: CDR1 MDHEN and CDR2 SYDVKM. V trimming: 11 bases; J trimming: 6 bases; junction bases outside the gene matches: 9. CDR3 length equals 14 residues. As DNA, the CDR3 is TGTGCCGCCTGGGCCGGGACAGGGGATGAAAAACTGTTTTTT. Its translation: CAAWAGTGDEKLFF.

The rearrangement links TRBV5-1 to TRBJ1-2; possible D gene TRBD1, 6 bases. This CDR3 region has 13 residues. From germline, CDR1 is SGHRS and CDR2 YFSETQ. Trimming stripped 2 bases from V and 2 bases from J, with 7 bases between. The DNA of the CDR3 is TGCGCCAGCAGCTTTGGACAGAACTATGGCTACACCTTC. The encoded protein is CASSFGQNYGYTF.

The chain links TRBV3-1 (or the pseudogene TRBV3-2) to TRBJ2-7, with TRBD1 identical over 7 bases. J was trimmed by 4 bases and V by 3 bases; bases with no gene match: 9. Germline V CDR1 and CDR2: LGHDT, YNNKEL (reference sequence). The CDR3 contains 15 residues. In nucleotides, the CDR3 is TGTGCCAGCAGCCATCGCGGACAGGATATGTACGAGCAGTACTTC. Amino acid sequence: CASSHRGQDMYEQYF.

The V gene is TRBV5-1, the J gene TRBJ2-7; TRBD2 agrees at 7 bases. J lost 0 bases, V lost 0 bases, and 9 bases had no gene match. Germline loops: CDR1 SGHRS, CDR2 YFSETQ. This CDR3 is 17 amino acids long. CDR3 amino acids: CASSLDWEGEPSYEQYF. CDR3 DNA: TGCGCCAGCAGCTTGGACTGGGAGGGAGAGCCCTCCTACGAGCAGTACTTC.

This rearrangement joins TRBV30 to TRBJ2-7; 7 bases agree with TRBD1. The ends lost 3 bases at V and 3 bases at J; junction bases unmatched: 5. Per the germline V gene, CDR1 is GTSNPN and CDR2 is SVGIG (reference sequence). The CDR3 extends over 13 amino acids. CDR3 amino acids: CAWRRQGDYEQYF. In DNA form, the CDR3 reads TGTGCCTGGAGACGCCAGGGGGACTACGAGCAGTACTTC.

The rearrangement uses TRBV7-9 and TRBJ1-1; a weak D match, TRBD1 (6 bases). The V gene's germline CDR1 is SEHNR and CDR2 FQNEAQ (reference sequence). Trimming stripped 4 bases from V and 2 bases from J, with 11 bases between. This CDR3 comprises 14 residues. The CDR3 nucleotides are TGTGCCAGCAGCTCTCTGACAGGAAACACTGAAGCTTTCTTT. It yields the protein CASSSLTGNTEAFF.

V usage is TRBV2 and J usage is TRBJ1-5, with D possibly being TRBD1 (5 bases). Looked up from germline, CDR1 is SNHLY and CDR2 is FYNNEI. V dropped 7 bases and J dropped 6 bases, with 13 bases sitting between them. The length of the CDR3 is 13 residues. The CDR3 loop is CASKESQVQPQHF. In DNA, the CDR3 is TGTGCCAGCAAAGAATCACAGGTTCAGCCCCAGCATTTT.

This clone was recorded only once. The DNA for the CDR3 is TGTGCCAGCCGGGACAGGGGGCAGACTGAAGCTTTCTTT. Its protein product is CASRDRGQTEAFF. The gene calls are TRBV28 and TRBJ1-1; 12 nucleotides match TRBD1. CDR1 is MDHEN, CDR2 SYDVKM, per germline. CDR3 size: 13 residues. V lost 8 bases, J lost 5 bases, and 3 bases stayed unmatched.

This clone was recorded once. The V and J genes are TRBV29-1 and TRBJ1-1; D might be TRBD1 (5 bases). The CDR3 has 12 residues. The germline CDR1 and CDR2 sequences are SQVTM and ANQGSEA. V was pared by 8 bases and J by 1 base, with 11 bases between. The CDR3 here is CSHRWGNTEAFF. CDR3 nucleotide sequence: TGCAGCCACAGGTGGGGGAACACTGAAGCTTTCTTT. Combining the CDR3 with reference TRBV29-1 and TRBJ1-1 gives the whole variable domain SAVISQKPSRDICQRGTSLTIQCQVDSQVTMMFWYRQQPGQSLTLIATANQGSEATYESGFVIDKFPISRPNLTFSTLTVSNMSPEDSSIYLCSHRWGNTEAFFGQGTRLTVV.

This sequence joins TRBV5-1 and TRBJ2-7, with no clear D. The CDR3 length is 17 residues. The germline V gene has CDR1 SGHRS and CDR2 YFSETQ. Trimming cost V 1 base and J 3 bases, with 20 bases left between them. This CDR3 reads CASSLYPSDMGDYEQYF. Here the CDR3 DNA reads TGCGCCAGCAGCTTGTACCCCTCTGACATGGGCGACTACGAGCAGTACTTC.

The chain recombines TRBV19 with TRBJ2-2, with 7 bases aligning to TRBD1. V dropped 5 bases and J dropped 6; count of bases not matched to a gene: 3. The CDR3 is 13 residues long. The germline gives CDR1 LNHDA, CDR2 SQIVND (reference sequence). The CDR3 is CASSEQGSGELFF. CDR3 nucleotide sequence: TGTGCCAGTAGTGAACAGGGGTCCGGGGAGCTGTTTTTT.

The genes are TRBV27 and TRBJ2-7, with D tentatively TRBD1 (6 bases). Trimming removed 3 bases at V and 3 bases at J, with 15 bases between. This CDR3 spans 15 amino acids. Germline V lookup: CDR1 MNHEY, CDR2 SMNVEV (reference sequence). The CDR3 loop is CASSFGGGSFYEQYF. CDR3 nucleotide sequence: TGTGCCAGCAGTTTCGGTGGGGGCAGCTTCTACGAGCAGTACTTC.

The V call is TRBV5-5, the J call TRBJ2-7; 12 bases are shared with TRBD1. This CDR3 region has 15 residues. V lost 4 bases, J lost 6 bases, and 8 bases stayed unmatched. Germline CDR1 SGHKS, CDR2 YYEKEE (reference sequence). Here the CDR3 reads CASSPRDRGQGEQYF. The CDR3 nucleotides are TGTGCCAGCAGCCCGCGGGACAGGGGGCAAGGCGAGCAGTACTTC. Drawing the rest from reference TRBV5-5 and TRBJ2-7, the complete variable domain is DAGVTQSPTHLIKTRGQQVTLRCSPISGHKSVSWYQQVLGQGPQFIFQYYEKEERGRGNFPDRFSARQFPNYSSELNVNALLLGDSALYLCASSPRDRGQGEQYFGPGTRLTVT.

V usage is TRBV28 and J usage is TRBJ1-5; tentative D call: TRBD1 (5 bases). Germline loops: CDR1 MDHEN, CDR2 SYDVKM. The CDR3 is made up of 14 amino acids. V lost 7 bases and J 6 bases, leaving 16 bases between the germline ends. The CDR3 protein is CASNPGGGTQPQHF. The CDR3 DNA sequence: TGTGCCAGCAACCCCGGGGGGGGTACTCAGCCCCAGCATTTT. Combining the CDR3 with reference TRBV28 and TRBJ1-5 gives the whole variable domain DVKVTQSSRYLVKRTGEKVFLECVQDMDHENMFWYRQDPGLGLRLIYFSYDVKMKEKGDIPEGYSVSREKKERFSLILESASTNQTSMYLCASNPGGGTQPQHFGDGTRLSIL.

The rearrangement joins TRBV6-5 to TRBJ1-6; TRBD1 is a possible D gene (6 bases). CDR3 length equals 14 residues. V gave up 2 bases and J gave up 10 bases, with 12 bases separating them. Per the germline V gene, CDR1 is MNHEY and CDR2 is SVGAGI. DNA of the CDR3: TGTGCCAGCAGTTACCGGACAGTTCGGTCACCCCTCCACTTT. Translated: CASSYRTVRSPLHF.

The J gene is TRBJ1-2, the V gene TRBV7-2; 7 positions match TRBD1. Germline CDR1 is SGHTA and CDR2 is FQGNSA. The CDR3 runs to 21 residues. Trimming at V came to 0 bases and at J to 7 bases, leaving 26 bases not matched to a gene. The CDR3 loop is CASSLAPGIFYRQGQTGGYTF. CDR3 sequence (DNA): TGTGCCAGCAGCTTAGCGCCAGGGATTTTTTACCGACAGGGCCAAACTGGTGGCTACACCTTC.

V and J are TRBV6-5 and TRBJ1-4, with a possible D match to TRBD1 (6 bases). CDR1 and CDR2 (germline): MNHEY, SVGAGI. This CDR3 is 13 amino acids long. The V end lost 4 bases, the J end lost 8 bases, and 11 bases lay between the germline ends. The CDR3 region has the DNA TGTGCCAGCAGTTTACAGGGTTCCGAAAAACTGTTTTTT. This codes for CASSLQGSEKLFF.

The rearrangement links TRBV3-1 (or the pseudogene TRBV3-2) to TRBJ1-5; 7 positions match TRBD1. This CDR3 spans 16 amino acids. J gave up 6 bases and V 1 base, and 9 bases lay outside the gene matches. The germline V gene has CDR1 LGHDT and CDR2 YNNKEL (reference sequence). The CDR3 DNA reads TGTGCCAGCAGCCAAGGGACAGGAATGGTCGGTCAGCCCCAGCATTTT. This translates into CASSQGTGMVGQPQHF.